The 16 T cell receptor beta chains below were found in one sample sequenced in a study of graft-versus-host responses after intestinal transplantation. Sequenced by immunoSEQ multiplex PCR; TCRdb stores in-frame clones only, minus some. The sample yields roughly 8,200 clones, over 85% seen once. The sample here was PBMCs, taken 11 days after intestinal transplantation. The origin of the receptors is a human patient who received an intestinal transplant, so some T cells may come from the graft donor.

The chain links TRBV10-1 to TRBJ2-7, with 7 positions matching TRBD1. Germline lookup yields CDR1 WNHNN and CDR2 SYGVQD (reference sequence). The CDR3 loop spans 16 amino acids. The J segment lost 0 bases and the V segment lost 7 bases, leaving 12 bases of the junction unmatched. CDR3 residues: CASINDRDRSSYEQYF. As DNA, the CDR3 is TGCGCCAGCATTAATGACCGGGACAGATCCTCCTACGAGCAGTACTTC.

The V call is TRBV5-1, the J call TRBJ1-4, with 7 bases matching TRBD1. With 4 bases clipped from V and 0 bases from J, the junction kept 6 bases outside the gene matches. This CDR3 is built from 16 residues. CDR1 is SGHRS and CDR2 is YFSETQ in the germline V gene. In DNA form, the CDR3 reads TGCGCCAGCAGCCGGGACAGCCCTGCAACTAATGAAAAACTGTTTTTT. Protein: CASSRDSPATNEKLFF.

The chain carries TRBV19 and TRBJ2-1; 10 nucleotides align to TRBD2. Per the germline V gene, CDR1 is LNHDA and CDR2 is SQIVND (reference sequence). The V and J ends lost 6 bases and 9 bases, in that order; junction bases with no gene match: 5. This CDR3 is built from 13 residues. The CDR3 spells CASRQREGPEQFF. The CDR3 nucleotides are TGTGCCAGTAGACAGCGGGAGGGTCCTGAGCAGTTCTTC. Full variable domain (remainder filled in from reference TRBV19 and TRBJ2-1): DGGITQSPKYLFRKEGQNVTLSCEQNLNHDAMYWYRQDPGQGLRLIYYSQIVNDFQKGDIAEGYSVSREKKESFPLTVTSAQKNPTAFYLCASRQREGPEQFFGPGTRLTVL.

The chain couples TRBV2 to TRBJ2-1; D may be TRBD1 (5 bases). With 10 bases removed from V and 5 bases from J, the gap between germline ends came to 12 bases. This CDR3 is built from 12 residues. Germline lookup yields CDR1 SNHLY and CDR2 FYNNEI. This CDR3 is CATLTVHNEQFF. The CDR3 DNA is TGTGCCACCCTGACAGTACACAATGAGCAGTTCTTC.

The count of this clone is one. The V and J genes are TRBV28 and TRBJ1-2, with 9 bases that match TRBD1. There are 20 residues in the CDR3. Germline V gene sequence: CDR1 MDHEN, CDR2 SYDVKM. V was clipped by 3 bases and J by 4 bases; unmatched bases: 21. For the CDR3, the DNA is TGTGCCAGCAGTTTTGGAAGTCGAGGACAGGGGTTCGTTGGGAGCTATGGCTACACCTTC. Translated, it gives CASSFGSRGQGFVGSYGYTF.

The chain carries TRBV28 and TRBJ1-6; no clear D. Trimming pared 4 bases from V and 0 bases from J, leaving 13 bases between. The length of the CDR3 is 17 residues. Per the germline V gene, CDR1 is MDHEN and CDR2 is SYDVKM. The chain's CDR3 is CASSSRAGSSYNSPLHF. The CDR3 DNA reads as TGTGCCAGCAGTTCCCGAGCGGGGAGCTCCTATAATTCACCCCTCCACTTT.

This chain connects TRBV6-6 to TRBJ2-3; 10 positions agree with TRBD2. The CDR3 has 14 amino acids. Unmatched junction bases numbered 2, after V lost 6 bases and J lost 2 bases. The V gene's germline CDR1 is MNHNY and CDR2 SVGAGI (reference sequence). CDR3 sequence: CASRGLAPTDTQYF. The CDR3 DNA follows: TGTGCCAGCAGGGGACTAGCGCCCACAGATACGCAGTATTTT.

This chain links TRBV2 with TRBJ1-2; D remains unclear. The V end lost 6 bases, the J end lost 5 bases, and 4 bases lay between the germline ends. Germline CDR1 and CDR2: SNHLY and FYNNEI. The CDR3 contains 10 residues. The DNA of the CDR3 is TGTGCCAGCAGGGAGTATGGCTACACCTTC. Translated: CASREYGYTF.

The gene calls are TRBV18 and TRBJ1-2; 7 bases fit TRBD1. The CDR3 length is 15 residues. Unmatched junction bases numbered 7, after V lost 3 bases and J lost 3 bases. Per germline, CDR1 KGHSH and CDR2 LQKENI. The DNA for the CDR3 is TGTGCCAGCTCACCCGAGGGGGCGTGGGACTATGGCTACACCTTC. This translates into CASSPEGAWDYGYTF.

This chain uses TRBV10-3 with TRBJ2-1, with a weak D call TRBD2 (5 bases). Trimming took off 7 bases at V and 0 bases at J, with 10 bases between the two ends. CDR1 and CDR2 (germline): ENHRY, SYGVKD. The CDR3 is 14 amino acids. CDR3 protein: CAITPADSYNEQFF. The CDR3 nucleotides are TGTGCCATCACGCCAGCGGACTCCTACAATGAGCAGTTCTTC.

The chain employs TRBV13 and TRBJ2-1; 9 positions agree with TRBD2. This CDR3 is 16 amino acids long. From germline, CDR1 is PRHDT and CDR2 FYEKMQ (reference sequence). Trimming at V came to 2 bases and at J to 4 bases, leaving 6 bases not matched to a gene. CDR3 protein: CASSLFSGGPYNEQFF. In DNA, the CDR3 is TGTGCCAGCAGCTTATTCAGCGGGGGGCCATACAATGAGCAGTTCTTC.

The J gene is TRBJ1-3, the V gene TRBV4-1; perhaps TRBD1 as D (6 bases). The CDR3 length is 18 residues. V was trimmed by 0 bases and J by 0 bases, leaving 15 bases between them. In germline, CDR1 is MGHRA, CDR2 YSYEKL. CDR3 DNA: TGCGCCAGCAGCCAAGATCAGGTGACAGGACTCTCTGGAAACACCATATATTTT. Translated, it gives CASSQDQVTGLSGNTIYF.

The chain links TRBV7-2 to TRBJ2-1; TRBD1 matches 8 bases. V gave up 5 bases and J gave up 4 bases; unmatched junction bases: 10. Germline values: CDR1 SGHTA, CDR2 FQGNSA. The CDR3 runs to 16 residues. As DNA, the CDR3 is TGTGCCAGCAGCATGATACCGGACAGGGCTTACAATGAGCAGTTCTTC. As protein: CASSMIPDRAYNEQFF.

This sequence joins TRBV5-6 and TRBJ2-1, with D maybe TRBD2 (6 bases). CDR3 size: 15 residues. V shed 4 bases and J shed 7 bases, with 18 bases lying between them. Germline-derived CDR1 and CDR2 are SGHDT and YYEEEE. In DNA form, the CDR3 reads TGTGCCAGCAGCCGAGGAGGCGGGGTCGGTAATGAGCAGTTCTTC. Its protein is CASSRGGGVGNEQFF.

V is TRBV28 and J is TRBJ1-1; TRBD1 matches at 9 bases. The CDR3 is 13 residues long. The ends lost 1 base at V and 11 bases at J; junction bases unmatched: 5. From germline, CDR1 is MDHEN and CDR2 SYDVKM. The CDR3 DNA reads TGTGCCAGCAGTTTATATACAGGGGGCAGGGCTTTCTTT. Protein sequence: CASSLYTGGRAFF.

This sequence joins TRBV5-1 and TRBJ2-1; D gene unclear. Germline assignment: CDR1 SGHRS and CDR2 YFSETQ. The CDR3 covers 15 residues. With 2 bases removed from V and 6 bases from J, the gap between germline ends came to 15 bases. In DNA, the CDR3 is TGCGCCAGCAGCTTCCCAGAGGTGTCCCTCAATGAGCAGTTCTTC. Its protein product is CASSFPEVSLNEQFF.